These T cell receptor beta chains were read from a single sample in a study of cytomegalovirus exposure and HLA in healthy donors. Clones were sequenced by immunoSEQ multiplex PCR, and TCRdb holds only the in-frame ones, with some missing. Seen here are about 54,000 clones, roughly 90% observed once, and the top ten hold more than 8%. The source material was PBMCs. These TCRs come from a young woman in good health and CMV-seropositive. Both conserved end residues are part of each CDR3. Each record gives: V gene, clone size, D gene, J gene, CDR3 DNA, CDR3 protein. The D gene is left open where the match is weak. Clone size appears in some rows only: once, few, many, or a class for an expanded clone.

TRBV19	-	-	TRBJ2-1	TGTGCCAGTAGTTCTACAGGGATGTCCTACAATGAGCAGTTCTTC	CASSSTGMSYNEQFF
TRBV7-9	-	-	TRBJ2-1	TGTGCCAGCAGCTGGGACAACAATGAGCAGTTCTTC	CASSWDNNEQFF
TRBV4-1	-	-	TRBJ2-7	TGCGCCAGCAGCCAGCCATCCAGGGACAAGGGCAACGAGCAGTACTTC	CASSQPSRDKGNEQYF
TRBV5-5	-	TRBD1	TRBJ2-7	TGTGCCAGCAGCCAGGGACAGGGGAATTCCCACGAGCAGTACTTC	CASSQGQGNSHEQYF
TRBV11-2	once	-	TRBJ2-5	TGTGCCAGCAGCTTAGTGGTTGAGGAGACCCAGTACTTC	CASSLVVEETQYF
TRBV7-9	-	-	TRBJ1-5	TGTGCCAGCAGCCCCCGTGGGGGGACGAATCAGCCCCAGCATTTT	CASSPRGGTNQPQHF
TRBV6-1	-	-	TRBJ2-6	TGTGCCAGCAGTTCAGACTCTGGGGCCAACGTCCTGACTTTC	CASSSDSGANVLTF
TRBV28	-	TRBD1	TRBJ1-1	TGTGCCAGCTTAGACTCCAGACAGGGGGTGTGGGATACTGAAGCTTTCTTT	CASLDSRQGVWDTEAFF
TRBV27	-	-	TRBJ2-3	TGTGCCAGCAGTCAACTTCAGACTAGGCGGCGGACAGATACGCAGTATTTT	CASSQLQTRRRTDTQYF
TRBV6-5	-	-	TRBJ2-7	TGTGCCAGCAGCCGGAGGGACAGCCAGGGACTCGAGCAGTACTTC	CASSRRDSQGLEQYF
TRBV6-6	-	-	TRBJ2-2	TGTGCCAGCAGCACACAGGGCGGAGCGAACACCGGGGAGCTGTTTTTT	CASSTQGGANTGELFF
TRBV9	-	-	TRBJ1-5	TGTGCCAGCAGCGTAGATACGGATCAGCCCCAGCATTTT	CASSVDTDQPQHF
TRBV5-1	-	-	TRBJ2-7	TGCGCCAGCAGCTTGGACCAGGGTGGAGCGAGCGAGCAGTACTTC	CASSLDQGGASEQYF
TRBV5-1	-	-	TRBJ1-2	TGCGCCAGCAGCCCGCGTGCCGGCGGGGGCTATGGCTACACCTTC	CASSPRAGGGYGYTF
TRBV19	-	TRBD2	TRBJ2-3	TGTGCCAGTAGACCCTCGGGACTAGCGGGGGAGTCCGATACGCAGTATTTT	CASRPSGLAGESDTQYF
TRBV2	-	-	TRBJ1-1	TGTGCCAGCAAAGCGGCTGAAGCTTTCTTT	CASKAAEAFF
TRBV6-6	-	TRBD1	TRBJ2-7	TGTGCCAGCAGTTACGGGACAGGGGGCATCTACGAGCAGTACTTC	CASSYGTGGIYEQYF
TRBV2	-	TRBD1	TRBJ1-1	TGTGCCAGCAGTGAAGCTTTGACGGGACAGGGTAGGGCTGAAGCTTTCTTT	CASSEALTGQGRAEAFF
TRBV27	-	TRBD1	TRBJ1-6	TGTGCCAGCAGTTCTCCCGGACAGGGGAGGTCACCCCTCCACTTT	CASSSPGQGRSPLHF
TRBV21-1	-	-	TRBJ2-5	TGTGCCAGCAGCAAAAAGGTATTCAAACAGGGGCGACAAGGCAACCAAGAGACCCAGTACTTC	CASSKKVFKQGRQGNQETQYF
TRBV30	-	-	TRBJ2-1	TGTGCCTGGAGTGTTGGGGGCGCCTACAATGAGCAGTTCTTC	CAWSVGGAYNEQFF
TRBV7-2	-	TRBD1	TRBJ1-4	TGTGCCAGCAGCTTAATGGGACAGGGAGATGAAAAACTGTTTTTT	CASSLMGQGDEKLFF
TRBV5-1	-	-	TRBJ1-2	TGCGCCAGCGCCTCGGGGGGGCGCGACTATGGCTACACCTTC	CASASGGRDYGYTF
TRBV4-1	-	-	TRBJ2-3	TGCGCCAGCAAGGCCCTAACAGGGAAGACAGATACGCAGTATTTT	CASKALTGKTDTQYF
TRBV2	few	-	TRBJ1-2	TGTGCCAGCAGTGAGGGAAGCGGGTATGGCTACACCTTC	CASSEGSGYGYTF
TRBV7-6	-	TRBD1	TRBJ1-1	TGTGCCAGCAGCTTAAAACAGGGGGCTGAAGCTTTCTTT	CASSLKQGAEAFF
TRBV6-1	-	-	TRBJ1-1	TGTGCCAGCACCCCAAGATTGGGCGAAGCTTTCTTT	CASTPRLGEAFF
TRBV11-2	-	-	TRBJ1-3	TGTGCCAGCAGTCCGGACTTTCTAGGCTCTGGAAACACCATATATTTT	CASSPDFLGSGNTIYF
TRBV18	-	TRBD1	TRBJ1-1	TGTGCCAGCTCAAAGACAGGGGGCACTGAAGCTTTCTTT	CASSKTGGTEAFF
TRBV7-8	-	-	TRBJ1-1	TGTGCCAGCAGCTTAGTAGGGGGAAGGAACACTGAAGCTTTCTTT	CASSLVGGRNTEAFF
TRBV15	-	-	TRBJ1-3	TGTGCCACCAGCCCTGGTATTCGGGGAGCTGGAAACACCATATATTTT	CATSPGIRGAGNTIYF
TRBV2	few	-	TRBJ1-2	TGTGCCAGCAGCACAGGGTCGGGTGGCTACACCTTC	CASSTGSGGYTF
TRBV6-4	-	-	TRBJ2-2	TGTGCCAGCAGTCCCCGTCGCGCGGGGGCCGACACCGGGGAGCTGTTTTTT	CASSPRRAGADTGELFF
TRBV6-6	-	TRBD1	TRBJ1-5	TGTGCCAGCAAGGACAGGGGGGTGAATCAGCCCCAGCATTTT	CASKDRGVNQPQHF
TRBV6-6	-	TRBD1	TRBJ1-6	TGTGCCAGCAGTAGTACCAACAGGGGATTCGGCTCACCCCTCCACTTT	CASSSTNRGFGSPLHF
TRBV28	few	-	TRBJ1-6	TGTGCCAGCAGGCGACAGGTCGGGAATTCACCCCTCCACTTT	CASRRQVGNSPLHF
TRBV6-4	-	TRBD2	TRBJ2-3	TGTGCCAGCAGAGAGACCCTAGCGGCCACAGATACGCAGTATTTT	CASRETLAATDTQYF
TRBV4-3	-	TRBD1	TRBJ1-6	TGCGCCAGCAGCCAAGAGTTAGGGGGCAGGGGGAATTCACCCCTCCACTTT	CASSQELGGRGNSPLHF
TRBV28	-	-	TRBJ2-2	TGTGCCAGCAGTTTATGGGCCCGGGGAACCGGGGAGCTGTTTTTT	CASSLWARGTGELFF
TRBV30	-	-	TRBJ1-5	TGTGCCTGGAGTGCCGGGGGATATGGGCAGCCCCAGCATTTT	CAWSAGGYGQPQHF
TRBV5-4	-	TRBD1	TRBJ2-6	TGTGCCAGCAGTAAGGGGACAGGGGTTTCTGGGGCCAACGTCCTGACTTTC	CASSKGTGVSGANVLTF
TRBV5-4	-	TRBD2	TRBJ2-7	TGTGCCAGCAGCCAAGGACTAGCGGGGGGCTACGAGCAGTACTTC	CASSQGLAGGYEQYF
TRBV7-2	-	TRBD1	TRBJ2-1	TGTGCCAGCACTGAACCGGGACAGAACTACAATGAGCAGTTCTTC	CASTEPGQNYNEQFF
TRBV7-8	-	TRBD1	TRBJ2-3	TGTGCCAGCAGCTCCCCCACAGGGGGACATACGCAGTATTTT	CASSSPTGGHTQYF
TRBV6-5	-	-	TRBJ2-2	TGTGCCAGCAGTTCTCCTACCTCGAACACCGGGGAGCTGTTTTTT	CASSSPTSNTGELFF
TRBV6-1	-	TRBD1	TRBJ1-4	TGTGCCAGCAGTGTACAGGGGGCGTCGGAAAAACTGTTTTTT	CASSVQGASEKLFF